This entry features one T cell receptor beta chain sequence. The sample is drawn from a study of T cell changes during pregnancy in multiple sclerosis. Repertoires were generated with immunoSEQ multiplex PCR, while TCRdb's copy carries only in-frame clones and drops some. The sample carries approximately 40,000 clones, 92% recorded once. The CDR3 is made up of 15 amino acids. The V gene end was trimmed by 5 bases and the J gene end by 10 bases; junction bases not matched to a gene: 9. Germline lookup yields CDR1 MDHEN and CDR2 SYDVKM. This chain uses TRBV28 with TRBJ2-1; 12 nucleotides line up with TRBD2. The sequencing here drew on CD4+ T cells from peripheral blood mononuclear cells, taken in the third trimester of pregnancy. The TCR originated in a female donor with multiple sclerosis, enrolled in a pregnancy study. This chain's CDR3 is CASSPSTSGRQEQFF. The CDR3, as DNA: TGTGCCAGCAGTCCCTCGACTAGCGGGAGACAGGAGCAGTTCTTC.